This T cell receptor (beta chain) was recovered during a study of tumor-infiltrating lymphocytes in primary liver carcinoma. Across the whole study: Patients diagnosed with primary liver carcinoma received treatment through surgical resection.

The source of the blood RNA was unsorted whole blood, and germline DNA was extracted as well. The CDR3 is made up of 15 amino acids. CDR1 SGHNT and CDR2 YENEEA come from the germline V gene. Worth noting for this clonotype: Sequence at one end of the junction differs from germline and may be a read error.

The authors made TCR beta cDNA from roughly 480 ng total RNA with a constant-region primer. Construction of TCR beta libraries relied on three successive nested multiplex PCR rounds employing slightly modified ARM-PCR. The first two PCR rounds, roughly 10 cycles each, used TRBV1-TRBV30 forward primers and a C-beta reverse primer. TCRdb reprocessed the multiplex PCR reads with MiXCR, giving one entry per CDR3 protein. The sample includes some 200,000 distinct CDR3 sequences, less than 70% of them seen just once. The clonotype was recovered from a woman aged 55-70 years with primary liver carcinoma and hepatitis B virus infection. The chain combines TRBV11-3 with TRBJ2-3, with TRBD1 matching 7 bases. The sequenced material came from peripheral blood. The CDR3 coding sequence is TGTGCCAGCAGCAGAACGAGACAGGGCACTGATACGCAGTATTTT. Its translation: CASSRTRQGTDTQYF. Full variable domain (rest looked up from reference TRBV11-3 and TRBJ2-3): EAGVVQSPRYKIIEKKQPVAFWCNPISGHNTLYWYLQNLGQGPELLIRYENEEAVDDSQLPKDRFSAERLKGVDSTLKIQPAELGDSAVYLCASSRTRQGTDTQYFGPGTRLTVL.